The text below deals with one T cell receptor (beta chain). The target antigen is unknown. Measured with immunoSEQ multiplex PCR; TCRdb has only the in-frame clones, and not every one. The table includes about 960,000 clones, around 80% detected once. All of the donors resided in Nashville, Tennessee, and each was a Caucasian adult. Splitting the CD4+ cells yielded a CD45RA+ naive subset and a CD45RA-negative memory subset. This sample is part of a study of shared clonotypes between healthy human individuals. Study details: Researchers drew samples from a couple of women and a few men aged 18 to 49.

Findings and caveats of the study: Researchers sampled only blood; tissue repertoires likely differ.

The CDR3 length is 18 residues. Germline trimming cut 5 bases from V and 0 bases from J; bases unmatched to any gene: 11. Germline V CDR1 and CDR2: SEHNR, FQNEAQ (reference sequence). Sequencing was done on a sample of memory CD4+ T cells sorted from blood. Subset here: CD45RA-negative fraction. This clonotype was obtained from a man between 18 and 35 years old in good health. The chain joins TRBV7-9 to TRBJ1-4; TRBD1 aligns across 8 bases. This CDR3 is CASSIRPGGPATNEKLFF. In DNA, the CDR3 is TGTGCCAGCAGCATTCGCCCAGGGGGCCCAGCAACTAATGAAAAACTGTTTTTT. Combining the CDR3 with reference TRBV7-9 and TRBJ1-4 gives the whole variable domain DTGVSQNPRHKITKRGQNVTFRCDPISEHNRLYWYRQTLGQGPEFLTYFQNEAQLEKSRLLSDRFSAERPKGSFSTLEIQRTEQGDSAMYLCASSIRPGGPATNEKLFFGSGTQLSVL.